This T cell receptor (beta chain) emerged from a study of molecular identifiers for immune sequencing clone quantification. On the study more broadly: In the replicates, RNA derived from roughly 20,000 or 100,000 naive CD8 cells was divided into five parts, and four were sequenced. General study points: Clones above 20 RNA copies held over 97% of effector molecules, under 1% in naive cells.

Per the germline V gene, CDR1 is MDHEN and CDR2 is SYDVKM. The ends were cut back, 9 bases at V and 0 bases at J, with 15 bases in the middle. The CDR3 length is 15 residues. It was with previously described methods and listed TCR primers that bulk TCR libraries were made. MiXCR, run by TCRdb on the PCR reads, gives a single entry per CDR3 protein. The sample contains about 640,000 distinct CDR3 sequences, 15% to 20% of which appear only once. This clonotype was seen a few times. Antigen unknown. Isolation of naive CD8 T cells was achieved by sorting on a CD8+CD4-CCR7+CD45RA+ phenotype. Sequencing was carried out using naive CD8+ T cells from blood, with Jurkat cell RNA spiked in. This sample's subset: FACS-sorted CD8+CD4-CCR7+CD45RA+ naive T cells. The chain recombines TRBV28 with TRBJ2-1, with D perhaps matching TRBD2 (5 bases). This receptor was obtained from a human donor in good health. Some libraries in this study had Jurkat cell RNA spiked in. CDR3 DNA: TGTGCCAGTCTCTTCAGCGGAAGCTCCTACAATGAGCAGTTCTTC. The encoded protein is CASLFSGSSYNEQFF.